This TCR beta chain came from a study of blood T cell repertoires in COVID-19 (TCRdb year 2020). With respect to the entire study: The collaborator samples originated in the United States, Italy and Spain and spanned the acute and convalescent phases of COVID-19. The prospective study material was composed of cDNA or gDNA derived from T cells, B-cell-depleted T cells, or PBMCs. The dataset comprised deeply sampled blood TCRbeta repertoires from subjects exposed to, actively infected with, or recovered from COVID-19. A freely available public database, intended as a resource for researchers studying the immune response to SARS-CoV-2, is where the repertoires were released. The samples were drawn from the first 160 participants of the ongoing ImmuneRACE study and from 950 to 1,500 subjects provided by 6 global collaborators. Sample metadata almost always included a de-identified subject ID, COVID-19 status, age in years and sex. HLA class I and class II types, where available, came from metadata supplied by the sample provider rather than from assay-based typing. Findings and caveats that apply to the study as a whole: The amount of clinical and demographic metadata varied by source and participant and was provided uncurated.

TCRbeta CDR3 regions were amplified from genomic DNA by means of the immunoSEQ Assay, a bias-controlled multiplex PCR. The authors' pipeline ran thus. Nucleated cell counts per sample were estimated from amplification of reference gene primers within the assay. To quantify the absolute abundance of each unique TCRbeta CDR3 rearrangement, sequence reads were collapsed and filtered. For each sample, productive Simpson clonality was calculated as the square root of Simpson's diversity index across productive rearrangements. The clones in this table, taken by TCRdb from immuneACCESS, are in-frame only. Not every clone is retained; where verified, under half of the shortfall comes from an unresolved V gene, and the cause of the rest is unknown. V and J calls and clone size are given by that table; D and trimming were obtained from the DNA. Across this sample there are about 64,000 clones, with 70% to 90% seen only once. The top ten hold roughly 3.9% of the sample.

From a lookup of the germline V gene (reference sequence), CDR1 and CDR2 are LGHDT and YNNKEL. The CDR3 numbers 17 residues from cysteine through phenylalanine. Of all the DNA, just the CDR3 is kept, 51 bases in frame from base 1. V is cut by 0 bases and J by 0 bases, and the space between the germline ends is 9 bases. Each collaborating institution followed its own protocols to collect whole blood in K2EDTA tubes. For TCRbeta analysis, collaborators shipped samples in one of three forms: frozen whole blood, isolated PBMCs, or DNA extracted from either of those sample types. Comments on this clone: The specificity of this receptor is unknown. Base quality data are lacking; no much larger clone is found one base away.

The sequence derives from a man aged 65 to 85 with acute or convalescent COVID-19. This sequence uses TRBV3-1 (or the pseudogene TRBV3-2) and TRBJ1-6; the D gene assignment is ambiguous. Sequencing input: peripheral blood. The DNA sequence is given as TGTGCCAGCAGCCAAGATACGAGGTTCTCCTATAATTCACCCCTCCACTTT. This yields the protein CASSQDTRFSYNSPLHF.